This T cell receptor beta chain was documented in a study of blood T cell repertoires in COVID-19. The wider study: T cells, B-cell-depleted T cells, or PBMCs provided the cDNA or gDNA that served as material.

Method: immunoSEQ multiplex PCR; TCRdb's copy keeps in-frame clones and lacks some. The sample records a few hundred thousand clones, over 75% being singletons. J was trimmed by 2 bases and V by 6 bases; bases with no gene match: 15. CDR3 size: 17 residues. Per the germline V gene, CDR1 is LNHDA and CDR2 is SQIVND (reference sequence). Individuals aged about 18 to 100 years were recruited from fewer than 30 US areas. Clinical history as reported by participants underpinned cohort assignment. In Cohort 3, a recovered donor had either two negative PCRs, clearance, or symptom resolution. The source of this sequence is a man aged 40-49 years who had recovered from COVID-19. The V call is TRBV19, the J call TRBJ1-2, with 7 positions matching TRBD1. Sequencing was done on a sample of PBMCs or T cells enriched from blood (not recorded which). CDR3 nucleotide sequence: TGTGCCAGTAGCACGGGACAGAGTCCCCTAGGAAACTATGGCTACACCTTC. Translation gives CASSTGQSPLGNYGYTF.